The rows below give T cell receptor beta chains drawn from one sample of a study of CD8 T cells in Susac syndrome. TCRdb passed the immunoSEQ multiplex PCR reads through MiXCR, listing each CDR3 protein once. The table lists 200,000 or so distinct CDR3 sequences, 90% to 95% of them singletons. The specimen was CD4+ T cells from PBMCs. These TCRs come from a human donor with multiple sclerosis. Both conserved end residues are part of each CDR3. D genes are given only for firm matches. A row's size may be missing; if present it is once, few, many or a size class.

CDR3 length	clone size	V gene	D gene	J gene	CDR3 DNA	CDR3 protein
14	NA	TRBV9	NA	TRBJ1-3	TGTGCCAGCAGCGCCCGACAGGCCTCGGACACCATATATTTT	CASSARQASDTIYF
12	NA	TRBV7-2	NA	TRBJ2-3	TGTGCCAGCAGCTTAGTGTCTGGTACGCAGTATTTT	CASSLVSGTQYF
12	NA	TRBV30	NA	TRBJ2-7	TGTGCCTGGAGTGCTTCAGGGTACGAGCAGTACTTC	CAWSASGYEQYF
14	NA	TRBV3-1	NA	TRBJ1-5	TGTGCCAGCAGCCAAGAGGGAGGGACTCAGCCCCAGCATTTT	CASSQEGGTQPQHF
14	NA	TRBV3-1	NA	TRBJ1-1	TGTGCCAGCAGCCAAAGAAGAGACAGGCCTGAAGCTTTCTTT	CASSQRRDRPEAFF
14	NA	TRBV3-1	NA	TRBJ1-2	TGTGCCAGCAGCCTTGGGCTGGGGGACTATGGCTACACCTTC	CASSLGLGDYGYTF
14	NA	TRBV3-1	TRBD1	TRBJ1-5	TGTGCCAGCAGCAGACAGGGCAGCAATCAGCCCCAGCATTTT	CASSRQGSNQPQHF
16	NA	TRBV20-1	NA	TRBJ2-7	TGCAGTGCTAGAGATGGCCCCGTTGTGGGTCTGGACGAGCAGTACTTC	CSARDGPVVGLDEQYF
10	NA	TRBV23-1	NA	TRBJ1-2	TGCGCTAAAGGCAGCGATGGCTACACCTTC	CAKGSDGYTF
12	NA	TRBV29-1	TRBD2	TRBJ2-7	TGCAGCGTTAGCGGGGCCTACTACGAGCAGTACTTC	CSVSGAYYEQYF
11	once	TRBV20-1	NA	TRBJ2-1	TGCAGTGCCCGTGTTTGGGATGAGCAGTTCTTC	CSARVWDEQFF
14	NA	TRBV3-1	NA	TRBJ1-1	TGTGCCAGCAGCCCCAGGCCGAGCAACACTGAAGCTTTCTTT	CASSPRPSNTEAFF
14	NA	TRBV11-2	NA	TRBJ2-7	TGTGCCAGCAGCTTAGACAGGGAATCCTACGAGCAGTACTTC	CASSLDRESYEQYF
16	NA	TRBV18	TRBD2	TRBJ2-5	TGTGCCAGCTCACCACCTAGCGGGGGACCCCAAGAGACCCAGTACTTC	CASSPPSGGPQETQYF
18	NA	TRBV5-1	TRBD2	TRBJ2-1	TGCGCCAGCAGCTTCAGGACTAGCGGGGGGGCTGAGACGAATGAGCAGTTCTTC	CASSFRTSGGAETNEQFF
14	NA	TRBV18	NA	TRBJ2-3	TGTGCCAGCTCACCACTAGACAGCACAGATACGCAGTATTTT	CASSPLDSTDTQYF
15	NA	TRBV3-1	NA	TRBJ2-3	TGTGCCAGCAGCGCGACACGGGGTAGCACAGATACGCAGTATTTT	CASSATRGSTDTQYF
11	NA	TRBV5-4	NA	TRBJ2-7	TGTGCCAGCAACGGCAGCAACGAGCAGTACTTC	CASNGSNEQYF
14	NA	TRBV14	NA	TRBJ1-1	TGTGCCAGCAGCGCCTCGGGACACGAAAGACGAGCTTTCTTT	CASSASGHERRAFF
14	NA	TRBV5-4	TRBD1	TRBJ1-2	TGTGCCAGCAGCTTGGGGCAGGGGGCATGGGGCTACACCTTC	CASSLGQGAWGYTF
11	NA	TRBV5-1	NA	TRBJ1-2	TGCGCCAGCAGTTCCCTCTATGGCTACACCTTC	CASSSLYGYTF
14	NA	TRBV6-6	NA	TRBJ1-1	TGTGCCAGCAGAGGGGCTATTGGGCGGACTGAAGCTTTCTTT	CASRGAIGRTEAFF
11	NA	TRBV20-1	NA	TRBJ2-7	TGCAGTGCTAGAACCGCCCACGAGCAGTACTTC	CSARTAHEQYF
13	NA	TRBV30	NA	TRBJ1-4	TGTGCCTGGAGTGGCAGACCCAATGAAAAACTGTTTTTT	CAWSGRPNEKLFF
16	NA	TRBV3-1	TRBD2	TRBJ2-4	TGTGCCAGCAGCCTGGGACTAGCGGGGACCTTTAGCATTCAGTACTTC	CASSLGLAGTFSIQYF
14	NA	TRBV27	NA	TRBJ2-1	TGTGCCAGCAGTTCCCTGGTTCTTAGGAATGAGCAGTTCTTC	CASSSLVLRNEQFF
11	NA	TRBV10-3	NA	TRBJ2-7	TGTGCCATCAGTGCTGGCTACGAGCAGTACTTC	CAISAGYEQYF
15	NA	TRBV29-1	NA	TRBJ2-7	TGCAGCGTTGCTCTGCAACAGAGTTCGGGGTACGAGCAGTACTTC	CSVALQQSSGYEQYF
11	NA	TRBV24-1	NA	TRBJ2-7	TGTGCCACCAGTGCCCGGGGGGCCTACTTCTTC	CATSARGAYFF
15	NA	TRBV6-5	NA	TRBJ2-7	TGTGCCAGCAGTTACTCGTTGACGGGCTCCTACGAGCAGTACTTC	CASSYSLTGSYEQYF
15	once	TRBV6-5	NA	TRBJ1-4	TGTGCCAGCAGTGACAGAGTTGCAACTAATGAAAAACTGTTTTTT	CASSDRVATNEKLFF
16	NA	TRBV5-1	TRBD2	TRBJ2-7	TGCGCCAGCAGCCCGGGATCTAGCGGGGCCCCCTACGAGCAGTACTTC	CASSPGSSGAPYEQYF
15	NA	TRBV12-3/TRBV12-4	NA	TRBJ2-6	TGTGCCAGCAGGCTTGGGACCTCTGGGGCCAACGTCCTGACTTTC	CASRLGTSGANVLTF
14	once	TRBV7-3	NA	TRBJ1-1	TGTGCCAGCAGCTTAGGTGGCAGAAACACTGAAGCTTTCTTT	CASSLGGRNTEAFF
12	NA	TRBV20-1	NA	TRBJ2-5	TGCAGTGCCCCTAACAGGGCAGGGGCCCAGTACTTC	CSAPNRAGAQYF
8	NA	TRBV20-1	NA	TRBJ2-7	TGCAGTGCCTACGAGCAGTACTTC	CSAYEQYF
12	NA	TRBV15	TRBD2	TRBJ2-5	TGTGCCACCGGGGGGGAGGTGGAGACCCAGTACTTC	CATGGEVETQYF
14	NA	TRBV11-2	NA	TRBJ1-1	TGTGCCAGCAGCCTAGGGACACCGAACACTGAAGCTTTCTTT	CASSLGTPNTEAFF
14	NA	TRBV11-3	TRBD2	TRBJ2-7	TGTGCCAGCAGCTTAGGGCTAGCGGAGGCCGAGCAGTACTTC	CASSLGLAEAEQYF
15	NA	TRBV5-1	NA	TRBJ2-7	TGCGCCAGCAGCCCCACCGTCGGACTATCCTACGAGCAGTACTTC	CASSPTVGLSYEQYF
12	NA	TRBV20-1	NA	TRBJ2-2	TGCAGTGCTCCACTACGGGGCGGGGAGCTGTTTTTT	CSAPLRGGELFF
12	NA	TRBV29-1	NA	TRBJ1-3	TGCAGCGTTGAACGACAGGGAAACACCATATATTTT	CSVERQGNTIYF
13	NA	TRBV6-6	NA	TRBJ1-1	TGTGCCAGCAGTTTCGCTGGGAGCACTGAAGCTTTCTTT	CASSFAGSTEAFF
14	NA	TRBV3-1	NA	TRBJ1-5	TGTGCCAGCAGCCAAGGAGTCGTCGCGCAGCCCCAGCATTTT	CASSQGVVAQPQHF
14	NA	TRBV18	TRBD1	TRBJ1-6	TGTGCCAGCTCACACAACAGGGGGGATTCACCCCTCCACTTT	CASSHNRGDSPLHF
14	NA	TRBV7-9	NA	TRBJ2-5	TGTGCCAGCAGCTTGCACGGCGGAGTTGGGACCCAGTACTTC	CASSLHGGVGTQYF
13	few	TRBV30	NA	TRBJ2-5	TGTGCCTGGAGTGTAGGCAGCCAAGAGACCCAGTACTTC	CAWSVGSQETQYF
14	few	TRBV25-1	TRBD2	TRBJ2-1	TGTGCCAGCAGCCCCGGACTAGCTTACAATGAGCAGTTCTTC	CASSPGLAYNEQFF
18	NA	TRBV18	TRBD1	TRBJ2-7	TGTGCCAGCTCCCTAGGGGGCAGGGGACGTGGAAGCTCCTACGAGCAGTACTTC	CASSLGGRGRGSSYEQYF
13	NA	TRBV20-1	TRBD2	TRBJ2-5	TGCAGTGCTCCGGGGGGGGCATTGGAGACCCAGTACTTC	CSAPGGALETQYF
15	NA	TRBV18	TRBD2	TRBJ2-1	TGTGCCAGCTCATCGGGACTAGCGGGATTTAATGAGCAGTTCTTC	CASSSGLAGFNEQFF
14	once	TRBV30	NA	TRBJ1-2	TGTGCCTGGAGTTGGCAGGGGACCACCTATGGCTACACCTTC	CAWSWQGTTYGYTF
14	NA	TRBV27	NA	TRBJ2-3	TGTGCCAGCAGAAGTGTTTTCCGCCAGGATACGCAGTATTTT	CASRSVFRQDTQYF
11	NA	TRBV28	NA	TRBJ2-3	TGTGCCAGCAGTTTGCGGGCGGTGCAGTATTTT	CASSLRAVQYF
15	NA	TRBV9	TRBD2	TRBJ2-7	TGTGCCAGCAGCGTAGAGGGTAGCGGGGGGTACGAGCAGTACTTC	CASSVEGSGGYEQYF